This T cell receptor (beta chain) was obtained from a study of T-cell reconstitution after alpha-beta-depleted transplantation in children. Study outcomes and limitations: Elevated TCRbeta diversity at day 60 was traced, in some patients, to surviving recipient T cells and thymic progenitors. Alpha-beta T cells about two months after transplant reportedly derived from several hundred expanded graft clones.

TCRbeta library preparation incorporated unique molecular identifiers. One entry per CDR3 protein results from TCRdb running MiXCR on the PCR reads. The sample gives 400,000 to 550,000 distinct CDR3 sequences, under 12% of which show up once; roughly 2% is in the top ten. This clonotype was recorded a few times. Its target is unknown. The CDR3 length is 16 residues. V trimming: 3 bases; J trimming: 5 bases; junction bases outside the gene matches: 12. Germline V gene data show CDR1 as DFQATT and CDR2 as SNEGSKA (reference sequence). The sequence came from a child aged 2-15 years with inherited bone marrow failure, due to receive a stem cell transplant. The sample was PBMCs, taken before TCRalphabeta/CD19-depleted stem cell transplant. This chain links TRBV20-1 with TRBJ2-5; TRBD1 aligns across 10 bases. CDR3 in DNA: TGCAGTGCTAGTTCCACGGGACAGGGGAGGTGGGAGACCCAGTACTTC. It yields the protein CSASSTGQGRWETQYF.